What follows are 8 T cell receptor beta chains derived from one specimen sequenced in a study of T cell repertoires in cytomegalovirus infection. MiXCR, applied by TCRdb to the reads, yields one record per CDR3 protein. Of hundreds of thousands of distinct CDR3 sequences listed, less than 40% are singletons. Their cognate antigens are unknown. The sequences come from cultured CD8+ T cells from PBMCs, collected from culture after CMV antigen stimulation. The receptors were gathered from a human donor in good health (CMV status not recorded). Some clones in this sample may be carry-over from other donors' samples.

The chain combines TRBV20-1 with TRBJ1-1; no definite D call. The germline V gene has CDR1 DFQATT and CDR2 SNEGSKA (reference sequence). There are 11 residues in the CDR3. The ends were cut back, 3 bases at V and 3 bases at J, with 5 bases in the middle. The DNA of the CDR3 is TGCAGTGCTAGTAGCGACACTGAAGCTTTCTTT. As protein: CSASSDTEAFF.

The CDR3 spells CASTLRGGQDNEQFF. In DNA form, the CDR3 reads TGTGCCAGCACCCTACGCGGGGGGCAAGACAATGAGCAGTTCTTC. The rearrangement uses TRBV28 and TRBJ2-1, with 8 bases aligning to TRBD2. Germline V CDR1 and CDR2: MDHEN, SYDVKM. The V segment lost 7 bases and the J segment 5 bases; nucleotides outside the gene matches: 10. The CDR3 spans 15 residues. Complete variable domain (other parts from reference TRBV28 and TRBJ2-1): DVKVTQSSRYLVKRTGEKVFLECVQDMDHENMFWYRQDPGLGLRLIYFSYDVKMKEKGDIPEGYSVSREKKERFSLILESASTNQTSMYLCASTLRGGQDNEQFFGPGTRLTVL.

This chain joins TRBV28 and TRBJ2-3; D call uncertain. The CDR3 is 15 residues long. CDR1 is MDHEN and CDR2 is SYDVKM in the germline V gene. The V and J ends lost 3 bases and 7 bases respectively, with 17 bases between them. The CDR3 region has the DNA TGTGCCAGCAGTTTCCCACGGGCTCCGCTGAATACGCAGTATTTT. As protein: CASSFPRAPLNTQYF. Drawing the rest from reference TRBV28 and TRBJ2-3, the complete variable domain is DVKVTQSSRYLVKRTGEKVFLECVQDMDHENMFWYRQDPGLGLRLIYFSYDVKMKEKGDIPEGYSVSREKKERFSLILESASTNQTSMYLCASSFPRAPLNTQYFGPGTRLTVL.

The chain combines TRBV11-1 with TRBJ2-4, with 7 bases lining up with TRBD2. The J segment lost 7 bases and the V segment lost 3 bases, leaving 6 bases of the junction unmatched. Germline assignment: CDR1 SGHAT and CDR2 FQDESV (reference sequence). The CDR3 loop spans 14 amino acids. This CDR3 is CASSLGRALNIQYF. CDR3 sequence (DNA): TGTGCCAGCAGCTTGGGGAGGGCTTTGAACATTCAGTACTTC.

CDR3 nucleotides: TGCAGCGTGCGGACTGAGTATGGCTACACCTTC. Translation gives CSVRTEYGYTF. The chain employs TRBV29-1 and TRBJ1-2; D not resolved. Germline CDR1 and CDR2: SQVTM and ANQGSEA. This CDR3 has 11 residues. V was clipped by 6 bases and J by 5 bases, with 10 bases between them.

The chain is built from TRBV12-3 or TRBV12-4 and TRBJ2-1; TRBD2 matches 8 bases. V dropped 3 bases and J dropped 2; count of bases not matched to a gene: 9. CDR3 size: 17 residues. CDR3 sequence (DNA): TGTGCCAGCAGTTTCGGGGGGGGGACCAAGGCCTACAATGAGCAGTTCTTC. It codes for CASSFGGGTKAYNEQFF.

The genes are TRBV7-6 and TRBJ2-4, with D possibly being TRBD1 or TRBD2 (6 bases each). The CDR3 is made up of 14 amino acids. V shed 5 bases and J shed 9 bases, with 17 bases lying between them. CDR1 and CDR2 (germline): SGHVS, FNYEAQ. The CDR3 protein is CASSAVGGGSIQYF. The CDR3 nucleotides read TGTGCCAGCAGCGCTGTCGGGGGCGGTTCCATTCAGTACTTC.

V usage is TRBV6-2 or TRBV6-3 and J usage is TRBJ2-5; 8 bases agree with TRBD1. Germline CDR1 reads MNHEY; CDR2 reads SVGEGT. The CDR3 spans 17 residues. Trimming removed 2 bases from V and 0 bases from J; junction bases left unmatched: 8. The CDR3 DNA follows: TGTGCCAGCAGTTACCGAACTGACAGGGGAGACCAAGAGACCCAGTACTTC. Its translation: CASSYRTDRGDQETQYF.